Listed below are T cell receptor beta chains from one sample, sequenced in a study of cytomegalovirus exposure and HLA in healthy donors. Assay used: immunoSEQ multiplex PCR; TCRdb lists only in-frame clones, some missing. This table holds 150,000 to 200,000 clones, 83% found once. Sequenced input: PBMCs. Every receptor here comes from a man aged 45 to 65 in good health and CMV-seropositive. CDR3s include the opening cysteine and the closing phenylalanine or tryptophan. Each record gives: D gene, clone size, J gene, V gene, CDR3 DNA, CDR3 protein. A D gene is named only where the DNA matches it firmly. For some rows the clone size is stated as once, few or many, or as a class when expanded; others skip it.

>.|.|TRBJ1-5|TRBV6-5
TGTGCCAGCAGTAGGGACACCAATCAGCCCCAGCATTTT
CASSRDTNQPQHF
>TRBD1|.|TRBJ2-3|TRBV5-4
TGTGCCAGCAGCTTGGTTTCAGGGGGTGCAGATACGCAGTATTTT
CASSLVSGGADTQYF
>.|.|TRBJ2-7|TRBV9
TGTGCCAGCAGCGTAGAGGGGGGGAGGGCCGACGAGCAGTACTTC
CASSVEGGRADEQYF
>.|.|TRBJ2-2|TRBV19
TGTGCCAGTAGTGTCCCAGGTTTTACCGGGGAGCTGTTTTTT
CASSVPGFTGELFF
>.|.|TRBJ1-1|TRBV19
TGTGCCAGTAGTATTCGCGACAGGATCACTGAAGCTTTCTTT
CASSIRDRITEAFF
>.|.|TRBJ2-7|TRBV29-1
TGCAGCGTTGAAGATGATAGATACGAGCAGTACTTC
CSVEDDRYEQYF
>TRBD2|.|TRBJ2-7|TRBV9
TGTGCCAGCAGCGGGGGGCCGTCGGGGGGGGAATACGAGCAGTACTTC
CASSGGPSGGEYEQYF
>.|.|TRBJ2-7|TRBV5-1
TGCGCCAGCAGCCTCTCTAGCTCCTACGAGCAGTACTTC
CASSLSSSYEQYF
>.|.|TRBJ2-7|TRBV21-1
TGTGCCAGCACCCCCCCCGCAGACAGCTCCTACGAGCAGTACTTC
CASTPPADSSYEQYF
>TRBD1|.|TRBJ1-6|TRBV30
TGTGCCTGGAGTAAGGGGACAGGGGCTTCACCCCTCCACTTT
CAWSKGTGASPLHF
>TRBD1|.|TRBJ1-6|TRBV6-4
TGTGCCAGCAGCCCGACAGGGGTGAACTCACCCCTCCACTTT
CASSPTGVNSPLHF
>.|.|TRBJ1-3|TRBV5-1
TGCGCCAGCAGCTTGCCAGATACTGGAAACACCATATATTTT
CASSLPDTGNTIYF
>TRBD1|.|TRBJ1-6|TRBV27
TGTGCCGTCAGGGGGCAGACCTATAATTCACCCCTCCACTTT
CAVRGQTYNSPLHF
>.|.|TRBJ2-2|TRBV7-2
TGTGCCAGCAGGGGGGTCGTGGCAGGGGTGGCCACCGGGGAGCTGTTTTTT
CASRGVVAGVATGELFF
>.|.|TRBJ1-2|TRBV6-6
TGTGCCAGCACTCAGGCCATGCAGGGCTATGGCTACACCTTC
CASTQAMQGYGYTF
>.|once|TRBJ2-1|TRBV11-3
TGTGCCAGCAGCTTAACCTACTCCTACAATGAGCAGTTCTTC
CASSLTYSYNEQFF
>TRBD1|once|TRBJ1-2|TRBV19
TGTGCCAGTAGTCGGACAGGGGGACGAGCTAACTATGGCTACACCTTC
CASSRTGGRANYGYTF
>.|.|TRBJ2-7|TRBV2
TGTGCCAGCAGTCGGGACAACCGCGAGCAGTACTTC
CASSRDNREQYF
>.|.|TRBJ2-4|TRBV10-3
TGTGCCATCAGTGAAACAGGAAATATAGCCAAAAACATTCAGTACTTC
CAISETGNIAKNIQYF
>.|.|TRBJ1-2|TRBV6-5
TGTGCCAGCAGTTACTCCACCGCGACACTTAGAGATGGCTACACCTTC
CASSYSTATLRDGYTF
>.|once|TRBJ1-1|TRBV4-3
TGCGCCAGCAGCCAAGGATCCTCCGGGAACACTGAAGCTTTCTTT
CASSQGSSGNTEAFF
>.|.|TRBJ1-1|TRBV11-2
TGTGCCAGCAGCCCAAACACTGAAGCTTTCTTT
CASSPNTEAFF
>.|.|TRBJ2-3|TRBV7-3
TGTGCCAGCAGCCCCGGTTTGCGGGGAGCGATCACAGATACGCAGTATTTT
CASSPGLRGAITDTQYF
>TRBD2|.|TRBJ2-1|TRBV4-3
TGCGCCAGCAGCCAAGAAAGGACTAGAGGGTACAATGAGCAGTTCTTC
CASSQERTRGYNEQFF
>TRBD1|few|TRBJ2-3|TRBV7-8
TGTGCCAGCAGCGTAGCCTTCAGGGGGCACACAGATACGCAGTATTTT
CASSVAFRGHTDTQYF
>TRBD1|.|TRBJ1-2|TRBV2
TGTGCCAGCAGTGACACCGGGACAGGGGCCGGCTACACCTTC
CASSDTGTGAGYTF
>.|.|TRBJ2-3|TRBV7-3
TGTGCCAGCAGCTTGCGGGGCCGAGAGGGAGATACGCAGTATTTT
CASSLRGREGDTQYF
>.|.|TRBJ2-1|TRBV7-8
TGTGCCAGCAGCTTCCATAGCGGTAGCTCCTACAATGAGCAGTTCTTC
CASSFHSGSSYNEQFF
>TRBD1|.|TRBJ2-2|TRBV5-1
TGCGCCAGCAGCTGGGGACAGGGAGGTACCGGGGAGCTGTTTTTT
CASSWGQGGTGELFF
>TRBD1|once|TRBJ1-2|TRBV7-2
TGTGCCAGCAGCCCAAACAGGGGGCCATTTTATGGCTACACCTTC
CASSPNRGPFYGYTF
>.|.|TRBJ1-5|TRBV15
TGTGCCACCAGCAGACTATCGCCGGACGCCGGGGAGCCCCAGCATTTT
CATSRLSPDAGEPQHF
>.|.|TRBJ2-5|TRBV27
TGTGCCAGCAGTACCGTAAGGGCGGGGGCCCACTCTCAGTACTTC
CASSTVRAGAHSQYF
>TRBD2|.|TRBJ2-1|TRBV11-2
TGTGCCAGCAGCTTACTAGCGGGAGGCGTCAATGAGCAGTTCTTC
CASSLLAGGVNEQFF
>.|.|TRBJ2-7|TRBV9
TGTGCCAGCAGCGTTGGCGGGCAGGCACCCTACGAGCAGTACTTC
CASSVGGQAPYEQYF
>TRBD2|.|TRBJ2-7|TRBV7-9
TGTGCCAGCAGTAGGGGGCTAGCGGGAACCTACGAGCAGTACTTC
CASSRGLAGTYEQYF
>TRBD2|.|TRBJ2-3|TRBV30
TGTGCCTGGACAGCGGGAGGCAGCACAGATACGCAGTATTTT
CAWTAGGSTDTQYF
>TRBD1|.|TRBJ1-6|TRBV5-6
TGTGCCAGCAGTCAAAGTTCTCGCAGGGGGAATTCCTATAATTCACCCCTCCACTTT
CASSQSSRRGNSYNSPLHF
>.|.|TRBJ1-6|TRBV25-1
TGTGCCAGCAGTGAGGGGAGTGATTCACCCCTCCACTTT
CASSEGSDSPLHF
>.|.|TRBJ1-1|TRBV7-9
TGTGCCAGCAGCTCCGGGGGGACGGACACTGAAGCTTTCTTT
CASSSGGTDTEAFF
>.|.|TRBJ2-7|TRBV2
TGTGCAACCTCAGTGCTCAGGGATGAGCAGTACTTC
CATSVLRDEQYF
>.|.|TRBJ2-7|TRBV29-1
TGCAGCGTTCGGCTGGGGGCGTTCGAGCAGTACTTC
CSVRLGAFEQYF
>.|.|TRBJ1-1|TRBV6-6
TGTGCCAGCAGTTACGGGGGGACGAACACTGAAGCTTTCTTT
CASSYGGTNTEAFF
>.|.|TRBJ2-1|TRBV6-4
TGTGCCAGCAGTCCCCTCCAGGGCTCCTACAATGAGCAGTTCTTC
CASSPLQGSYNEQFF
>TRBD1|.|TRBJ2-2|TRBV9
TGTGCCAGCAGCGGCCTACAGGGGCCGGCCGGGGAGCTGTTTTTT
CASSGLQGPAGELFF
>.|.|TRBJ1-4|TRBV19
TGTGCCAGTAGTAGAATCAGGGGAAATAATGAAAAACTGTTTTTT
CASSRIRGNNEKLFF
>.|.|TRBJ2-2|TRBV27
TGTGCCAGCAGTTTACTAGCGCCGACGAACACCGGGGAGCTGTTTTTT
CASSLLAPTNTGELFF
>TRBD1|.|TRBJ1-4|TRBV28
TGTGCCAGCAGGAGACAGGGGGCTAATGAAAAACTGTTTTTT
CASRRQGANEKLFF
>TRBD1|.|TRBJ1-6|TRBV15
TGTGCCACCAGCAGGGAGACAGGGGTGGGTTCACCCCTCCACTTT
CATSRETGVGSPLHF
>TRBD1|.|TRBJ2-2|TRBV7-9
TGTGCCAGCAGCGAACCGGGACAGGGGTTTACCGGGGAGCTGTTTTTT
CASSEPGQGFTGELFF
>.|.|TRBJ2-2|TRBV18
TGTGCCAGCTCACCACCCCCGAGCACCGGGGAGCTGTTTTTT
CASSPPPSTGELFF
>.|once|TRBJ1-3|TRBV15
TGTGCCACCAGCACCACACCCTCAGGAGGCGACGGAAACACCATATATTTT
CATSTTPSGGDGNTIYF
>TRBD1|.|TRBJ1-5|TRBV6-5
TGTGCCAGCAGTCCCGACAGGGTCAGGGTGCATTTT
CASSPDRVRVHF
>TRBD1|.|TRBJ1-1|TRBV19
TGTGCCAGTAGTATCTTGAAGGGGGCAGGGCTACCCTCAGCTTTCTTT
CASSILKGAGLPSAFF
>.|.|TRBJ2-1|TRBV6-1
TGTGCCAGCAGCGGGGACACCCTCTACAATGAGCAGTTCTTC
CASSGDTLYNEQFF
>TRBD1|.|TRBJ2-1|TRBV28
TGTGCCAGCAGTCCCTATAGGGTTCGGGACAGGGGGCTATATGAGCAGTTCTTC
CASSPYRVRDRGLYEQFF
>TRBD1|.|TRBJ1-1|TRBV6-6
TGTGCCAGCAGACCTCGACAGGGGGTCGGGGCTGAAGCTTTCTTT
CASRPRQGVGAEAFF
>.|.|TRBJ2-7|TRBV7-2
TGTGCCAGCAGCCCCCGGAGGGGTTCCTACGAGCAGTACTTC
CASSPRRGSYEQYF